The T cell receptor beta chain described here comes from a study of cytomegalovirus exposure and HLA in healthy donors. Study-level results: According to a later analysis, TCR clusters from the first cohort tended to co-occur in the roughly 110 validation repertoires.

The CDR3 is made up of 15 amino acids. Germline values: CDR1 SGHTS, CDR2 YDEGEE. The germline V and J ends were trimmed by 0 bases and 4 bases, with 10 bases remaining between them. On this clone itself: Its antigen is unidentified.

This table comes from immunoSEQ multiplex PCR, and its TCRdb copy is limited to in-frame clones, with some not included. Among about 250,000 clones listed, roughly nine tenths were seen once. This chain joins TRBV5-8 and TRBJ2-2; the D is unclear. This sequence originates from a man aged 18 to 29 in good health and CMV-seropositive. Sequencing was performed on PBMCs. CDR3 protein: CASSLGPISTGELFF. The CDR3 bases are TGTGCCAGCAGCTTGGGGCCGATCAGCACCGGGGAGCTGTTTTTT.